These T cell receptor beta chains were read from a single sample in a study of T cells in Graves' hyperthyroidism and ophthalmopathy. MiXCR, applied by TCRdb to the multiplex PCR reads, yields one record per CDR3 protein. The sample comprises roughly 350,000 distinct CDR3 sequences, about 15% of which are singletons, and around 19% rests with the top ten. Sample: blood. These receptors came from a woman aged 25 to 39 with Graves' ophthalmopathy. Both conserved end residues are part of each CDR3. Fields, in order: J gene, V gene, clone size, D gene, CDR3 DNA, CDR3 protein. D genes are given only for firm matches. Expanded clones get a size class; other rows say once, few or many, or leave the size out.

>TRBJ1-5|TRBV20-1|many|.
TGCAGTGCTAGTAGGCCAGTCAATCAGCCCCAGCATTTT
CSASRPVNQPQHF
>TRBJ2-7|TRBV6-1|many|TRBD1
TGTGCCAGCAGTGACCCGACAGGGGTACGCAACGAGCAGTACTTC
CASSDPTGVRNEQYF
>TRBJ2-7|TRBV27|many|.
TGTGCCAGCAGTTTTGGGGCTACCTACGAGCAGTACTTC
CASSFGATYEQYF
>TRBJ2-7|TRBV20-1|.|.
TGCAGTGCTAGAGTCCGGGATTACGAGCAGTACTTC
CSARVRDYEQYF
>TRBJ1-2|TRBV6-1|many|.
TGTGCCAGCACCCGCCTGCAGGGAGATGGCTACACCTTC
CASTRLQGDGYTF
>TRBJ2-3|TRBV24-1|many|.
TGTGCCACCAGTGATTCAGCGGCAGATACGCAGTATTTT
CATSDSAADTQYF
>TRBJ2-5|TRBV20-1|many|.
TGCAGTGCTAGGGAGCGGCAAGAGACCCAGTACTTC
CSARERQETQYF
>TRBJ2-5|TRBV12-3/TRBV12-4|.|TRBD1
TGTGCCAGCAGCTTTGGGACAGGGCGTGAAGAGACCCAGTACTTC
CASSFGTGREETQYF
>TRBJ2-5|TRBV5-1|.|.
TGCGCCAGCAGCTCTGAGACGGCAGAAGAGACCCAGTACTTC
CASSSETAEETQYF
>TRBJ2-5|TRBV7-8|.|TRBD2
TGTGCCAGCAGCCACAGTCCTAGCGGGGGACGGGAGACCCAGTACTTC
CASSHSPSGGRETQYF
>TRBJ2-1|TRBV2|.|.
TGTGCCAGCAGTACGGATACCTCCTACAATGAGCAGTTCTTC
CASSTDTSYNEQFF
>TRBJ2-3|TRBV7-2|many|.
TGTGCCAGCAGCTTAACAGGACACGGCACAGATACGCAGTATTTT
CASSLTGHGTDTQYF
>TRBJ2-5|TRBV6-5|.|.
TGTGCCAGCAGTTCCGGGGGATCCCAGTACTTC
CASSSGGSQYF
>TRBJ2-7|TRBV6-1|few|.
TGTGCCACCCAACAAGGGTACGAGCAGTACTTC
CATQQGYEQYF
>TRBJ2-1|TRBV7-3|many|TRBD2
TGTGCCAGCAGCCCCAGCCCTCTAGCGGGGGGGCCGGATGAGCAGTTCTTC
CASSPSPLAGGPDEQFF
>TRBJ2-7|TRBV29-1|few|TRBD1
TGCAGCGTCTCCGGGCAGGGGGCCTACGAGCAGTACTTC
CSVSGQGAYEQYF
>TRBJ2-7|TRBV7-6|many|TRBD1
TGTGCCAGCACCGACGGGACAGGGAGCTCCTACGAGCAGTACTTC
CASTDGTGSSYEQYF
>TRBJ2-1|TRBV15|few|.
TGTGCCACCAGTAAAACAGGAGACAATGAGCAGTTCTTC
CATSKTGDNEQFF
>TRBJ2-1|TRBV7-3|many|TRBD1
TGTGCCAGCAGCTTAAGCTGGGGAAGACAGGGACCGTGGTCTTACAATGAGCAGTTCTTC
CASSLSWGRQGPWSYNEQFF
>TRBJ1-2|TRBV28|many|.
TGTGCCAGCAGTTTAGGCGGGGGGCATGGCTATGGCTACACCTTC
CASSLGGGHGYGYTF
>TRBJ1-5|TRBV15|many|.
TGTGCCACCAGCAGAGAGGAAGGAGGCAATCAGCCCCAGCATTTT
CATSREEGGNQPQHF
>TRBJ2-7|TRBV7-7|many|.
TGTGCTAGCAGCTTAGCGGATGGCAGTAACGAGCAGTACTTC
CASSLADGSNEQYF
>TRBJ1-1|TRBV30|many|.
TGTGCCTGGAGACGAGGGGGTTACGCGAAGGAAGCTTTCTTT
CAWRRGGYAKEAFF
>TRBJ1-4|TRBV15|.|TRBD1
TGTGCCACCAGCAGAGGGACAGGATCTAATGAAAAACTGTTTTTT
CATSRGTGSNEKLFF
>TRBJ1-2|TRBV2|many|TRBD1
TGTGCCAGCAGGGGACCCACAGGGGGCCCTACTAATGGCTACACCTTC
CASRGPTGGPTNGYTF
>TRBJ2-5|TRBV28|many|.
TGTGCCAGCAGCTCATGGGGGACGAAAGAACAAGAGACCCAGTACTTC
CASSSWGTKEQETQYF
>TRBJ2-5|TRBV6-1|many|.
TGTGCCAGCAGTGCAACATGGGAGACCCAGTACTTC
CASSATWETQYF
>TRBJ1-2|TRBV6-2/TRBV6-3|few|TRBD1
TGTGCCAGCGTACGGGACAGCCGTCGATATGGCTACACCTTC
CASVRDSRRYGYTF
>TRBJ1-4|TRBV3-1|many|.
TGTGCCAGCAGCCGAGGGCCCGGACTTGTTGAAAAACTGTTTTTT
CASSRGPGLVEKLFF
>TRBJ1-4|TRBV4-1|.|.
TGCGCCAGCAGCCAATTTGGTCAGCCTAATGAAAAACTGTTTTTT
CASSQFGQPNEKLFF
>TRBJ2-1|TRBV20-1|many|.
TGCAGTGCTTTGCGGGGCCTAGGGGGCAATGAGCAGTTCTTC
CSALRGLGGNEQFF
>TRBJ2-7|TRBV5-4|.|TRBD1
TGTGCCAGCAGCTCGCCGGGACAGGGGACTTACGGGCAGTACTTC
CASSSPGQGTYGQYF
>TRBJ2-1|TRBV10-3|once|.
TGTGCCATCAGTGAGGACCCGACAGGACTAGTACTCAATGAGCAGTTCTTC
CAISEDPTGLVLNEQFF
>TRBJ2-3|TRBV15|few|.
TGTGCCACCAGCTCCCACCTTCTGGGGGAGCACACAGATACGCAGTATTTT
CATSSHLLGEHTDTQYF
>TRBJ2-3|TRBV10-3|.|TRBD2
TGTGCCATCAGTCGAGCGGGGGTCGCGGAAGATACGCAGTATTTT
CAISRAGVAEDTQYF
>TRBJ1-1|TRBV6-1|many|.
TGTGCCAGCAGTGACGCCGGGCCCAGCACTGAAGCTTTCTTT
CASSDAGPSTEAFF
>TRBJ1-2|TRBV6-6|many|.
TGTGCCAGCAGTTACTCGGGGGCAACGACGCGGGGTGGCTACACCTTC
CASSYSGATTRGGYTF
>TRBJ1-6|TRBV11-2|many|TRBD1
TGTGCCAGCAGCCCGCCCTCAGGGGACAGGAATTCACCCCTCCACTTT
CASSPPSGDRNSPLHF
>TRBJ1-5|TRBV6-1|few|TRBD1
TGTGCCAGCAGCGGGACAGGGTGGGCCAATCAGCCCCAGCATTTT
CASSGTGWANQPQHF
>TRBJ2-5|TRBV6-1|many|.
TGTGCCAGCAGTGAAGAAAGGTGGAGGCAGTTCCAAGAGACCCAGTACTTC
CASSEERWRQFQETQYF
>TRBJ2-1|TRBV27|.|.
TGTGCCAGCAGCCCTCAAGGACGAACCTACAATGAGCAGTTCTTC
CASSPQGRTYNEQFF
>TRBJ2-2|TRBV29-1|.|TRBD2
TGCAGCGTTGGCCTCGGACTAGAGGGCAAACTTGGCACCGGGGAGCTGTTTTTT
CSVGLGLEGKLGTGELFF